This TCR beta chain is from a study of T-cell reconstitution after alpha-beta-depleted transplantation in children. CDR3 length: 13 residues. V gave up 4 bases and J gave up 5 bases, with 9 bases separating them. Germline-derived CDR1 and CDR2 are SEHNR and FQNEAQ (reference sequence). Preparation of the TCRbeta library used unique molecular identifiers. Via MiXCR, TCRdb re-called the PCR reads, giving one row per CDR3 protein. Altogether about 78,000 distinct CDR3 sequences are present, 13% to 15% being singletons, with the ten largest covering 25% to 30%. The receptor was isolated from a male patient between 2 and 9 years old who had a stem cell transplant for acute lymphoblastic leukemia, so the T cells may come from the graft donor. The sequencing here drew on PBMCs, mostly from graft donor cells, taken 180 days after TCRalphabeta/CD19-depleted stem cell transplant. V and J are TRBV7-9 and TRBJ1-5, with D possibly being TRBD1 (5 bases). CDR3 bases: TGTGCCAGCAGCTCTGGGGGGGATCAGCCCCAGCATTTT. It encodes CASSSGGDQPQHF.